The 18 T cell receptor beta chains below all came from one sample that was sequenced in a study of CD8 T cells in ankylosing spondylitis. One entry per CDR3 protein, called by TCRdb with MiXCR from the 5' RACE reads. The sample has approximately 200,000 distinct CDR3 sequences; around 13% are singletons. The sample taken for sequencing was blood, either unsorted or a sorted T cell fraction (not recorded which). These receptors originate from a male donor with ankylosing spondylitis or in good health (not recorded which).

This clonotype has at least ten counts. The chain carries TRBV4-1 and TRBJ2-7, with 10 bases fitting TRBD1. Germline V CDR1 and CDR2: MGHRA, YSYEKL. The CDR3 is 18 residues long. V was clipped by 2 bases and J by 2 bases; unmatched bases: 12. CDR3 sequence reads: CASSQRSYAGTGAYEQYF. As DNA, the CDR3 is TGCGCCAGCAGCCAACGATCATATGCCGGGACAGGGGCCTACGAGCAGTACTTC.

This clonotype occurred a few times. This chain links TRBV27 with TRBJ2-5, with 12 bases that match TRBD2. V trimming: 6 bases; J trimming: 1 base; junction bases outside the gene matches: 3. The CDR3 contains 15 residues. Germline assignment: CDR1 MNHEY and CDR2 SMNVEV (reference sequence). The CDR3 is CASRGLAGAQETQYF. The CDR3 region has the DNA TGTGCCAGCAGGGGACTAGCGGGCGCCCAAGAGACCCAGTACTTC.

The CDR3 sequence: CASSPLGQDFGTQYF. As DNA, the CDR3 is TGTGCCAGCAGCCCCCTCGGACAGGACTTTGGGACCCAGTACTTC. This sequence joins TRBV5-5 and TRBJ2-5; TRBD1 matches at 7 bases. Germline loops: CDR1 SGHKS, CDR2 YYEKEE (reference sequence). After removal of 4 bases from V and 7 bases from J, the junction contained 13 bases not matched to a gene. The CDR3 is made up of 15 amino acids.

This chain joins TRBV4-1 and TRBJ1-6; D is undetermined. CDR1 and CDR2 (germline): MGHRA, YSYEKL. Trimming removed 0 bases at V and 9 bases at J, with 12 bases between. This CDR3 is 15 amino acids long. CDR3 nucleotide sequence: TGCGCCAGCAGCCAAGATGGGCCCGGTGGTTCACCCCTCCACTTT. Amino acid sequence: CASSQDGPGGSPLHF.

This clonotype was counted a few times. The CDR3 protein is CSARDPLLAGDGTQYF. In DNA form, the CDR3 reads TGCAGTGCTAGAGACCCCCTCCTAGCGGGAGACGGGACCCAGTACTTC. This rearrangement joins TRBV20-1 to TRBJ2-5; TRBD2 aligns across 10 bases. The CDR3 is 16 residues long. Per the germline V gene, CDR1 is DFQATT and CDR2 is SNEGSKA (reference sequence). The junction had 11 bases not matched to a gene; V was cut back by 0 bases and J by 7 bases.

V usage is TRBV19 and J usage is TRBJ1-1; no clear D gene. Germline V gene data show CDR1 as LNHDA and CDR2 as SQIVND (reference sequence). Trimming removed 10 bases at V and 1 base at J, with 7 bases between. The CDR3 is 11 amino acids. The CDR3 loop is CATTENTEAFF. CDR3 nucleotides: TGTGCCACAACAGAGAACACTGAAGCTTTCTTT.

This clonotype was seen a few times. The rearrangement uses TRBV4-1 and TRBJ2-3; no definite D call. CDR3 length: 15 residues. Germline loops: CDR1 MGHRA, CDR2 YSYEKL. V lost 0 bases to trimming and J lost 3 bases, with 10 bases between them. In DNA, the CDR3 is TGCGCCAGCAGCCAAGAGAATCCGGAAACAGATACGCAGTATTTT. Encoded protein: CASSQENPETDTQYF.

This clonotype was counted ten times or more. This chain joins TRBV7-8 and TRBJ1-1; no clear D gene. The ends were cut back, 3 bases at V and 8 bases at J, with 19 bases in the middle. Germline V gives CDR1 SGHVS, CDR2 FQNEAQ. This CDR3 region has 15 residues. The CDR3: CASSFSNGPVGEAFF. CDR3 in DNA: TGTGCCAGCAGCTTTAGTAACGGCCCCGTGGGGGAAGCTTTCTTT.

This chain joins TRBV27 and TRBJ2-7, with D unresolved. Germline CDR1 is MNHEY and CDR2 is SMNVEV (reference sequence). The V and J ends lost 4 bases and 1 base respectively, with 8 bases between them. The CDR3 consists of 13 residues. This CDR3 reads CASSYGVSYEQYF. For the CDR3, the DNA is TGTGCCAGCAGTTATGGGGTTTCCTACGAGCAGTACTTC.

V gene TRBV14 combines with J gene TRBJ2-7, with no clear D. V shed 0 bases and J shed 2 bases, with 5 bases lying between them. This CDR3 is built from 13 residues. Germline V lookup: CDR1 SGHDN, CDR2 FVKESK. CDR3 loop: CASSQEATYEQYF. The CDR3 DNA sequence: TGTGCCAGCAGCCAAGAAGCTACCTACGAGCAGTACTTC.

This clonotype was counted ten times or more. The chain uses TRBV29-1 and TRBJ2-7, with 9 nucleotides matching TRBD1. Looked up from germline, CDR1 is SQVTM and CDR2 is ANQGSEA. This CDR3 region has 14 residues. Losses at the gene ends were 3 bases for V and 6 bases for J; bases not matched to a gene: 9. The CDR3 DNA reads as TGCAGCGTTGACCTTGGGACAGGGAGATTCGAGCAGTACTTC. It is translated as CSVDLGTGRFEQYF.

This clonotype was seen a handful of times. The J gene is TRBJ2-7, the V gene TRBV2, with a weak D call TRBD1 (6 bases). The CDR3 has 13 amino acids. V was pared by 3 bases and J by 4 bases, with 10 bases between. Germline V gene data show CDR1 as SNHLY and CDR2 as FYNNEI. The CDR3 DNA reads TGTGCCAGCAGTGAGGGACATTCGTACGAGCAGTACTTC. The encoded protein is CASSEGHSYEQYF. The complete variable domain, with remaining parts taken from reference TRBV2 and TRBJ2-7, reads EPEVTQTPSHQVTQMGQEVILRCVPISNHLYFYWYRQILGQKVEFLVSFYNNEISEKSEIFDDQFSVERPDGSNFTLKIRSTKLEDSAMYFCASSEGHSYEQYFGPGTRLTVT.

The table lists this clonotype with many counts. The gene calls are TRBV7-9 and TRBJ2-3; tentative D call: TRBD1 (6 bases). The germline V gene has CDR1 SEHNR and CDR2 FQNEAQ (reference sequence). Trimming cost V 3 bases and J 1 base, with 11 bases left between them. The CDR3 runs to 15 residues. The CDR3 nucleotides read TGTGCCAGCAGCTTTCACAGGGAAGGCACAGATACGCAGTATTTT. This encodes CASSFHREGTDTQYF.

V is TRBV29-1 and J is TRBJ2-7, with 9 bases matching TRBD2. Losses at the gene ends were 4 bases for V and 2 bases for J; bases not matched to a gene: 3. The CDR3 has 13 residues. CDR1 is SQVTM and CDR2 is ANQGSEA in the germline V gene. CDR3 loop: CSVGLADTYEQYF. The CDR3 DNA sequence: TGCAGCGTTGGACTAGCGGATACCTACGAGCAGTACTTC.

The CDR3 region has the DNA TGTGCCAGCAGCTTAGTAGTGTCTGGGAATGAAAAACTGTTTTTT. This translates into CASSLVVSGNEKLFF. This chain joins TRBV7-9 and TRBJ1-4; D not certain. Germline-derived CDR1 and CDR2 are SEHNR and FQNEAQ (reference sequence). Deletions cut 1 base from V and 5 bases from J, with 11 bases between. The CDR3 totals 15 residues.

This clonotype was observed a handful of times. This chain joins TRBV19 and TRBJ2-1; possibly TRBD1 for D (5 bases). This CDR3 has 14 amino acids. V lost 7 bases to trimming and J lost 4 bases, with 14 bases between them. CDR1 is LNHDA and CDR2 is SQIVND in the germline V gene (reference sequence). The CDR3 region is CASTPQGLYNEQFF. In nucleotides, the CDR3 is TGTGCCAGTACCCCGCAGGGCCTATACAATGAGCAGTTCTTC.

V gene TRBV9 combines with J gene TRBJ1-1, with TRBD1 as a possible D gene (5 bases). Trimming removed 3 bases at V and 6 bases at J, with 9 bases between. This CDR3 has 12 residues. The germline gives CDR1 SGDLS, CDR2 YYNGEE. The CDR3: CASSAGAAEAFF. The CDR3 nucleotides are TGTGCCAGCAGCGCCGGGGCCGCTGAAGCTTTCTTT. Together with reference TRBV9 and TRBJ1-1, the CDR3 gives the full variable domain: DSGVTQTPKHLITATGQRVTLRCSPRSGDLSVYWYQQSLDQGLQFLIQYYNGEERAKGNILERFSAQQFPDLHSELNLSSLELGDSALYFCASSAGAAEAFFGQGTRLTVV.

The CDR3 DNA follows: TGTGCCAGCAGTCCCGGACTAGCGGGATCTAGCACAGATACGCAGTATTTT. Amino acid sequence: CASSPGLAGSSTDTQYF. J is TRBJ2-3 and V is TRBV2, with 12 nucleotides matching TRBD2. Looked up from germline, CDR1 is SNHLY and CDR2 is FYNNEI. This CDR3 region has 17 residues. The ends lost 5 bases at V and 0 bases at J; junction bases unmatched: 6.